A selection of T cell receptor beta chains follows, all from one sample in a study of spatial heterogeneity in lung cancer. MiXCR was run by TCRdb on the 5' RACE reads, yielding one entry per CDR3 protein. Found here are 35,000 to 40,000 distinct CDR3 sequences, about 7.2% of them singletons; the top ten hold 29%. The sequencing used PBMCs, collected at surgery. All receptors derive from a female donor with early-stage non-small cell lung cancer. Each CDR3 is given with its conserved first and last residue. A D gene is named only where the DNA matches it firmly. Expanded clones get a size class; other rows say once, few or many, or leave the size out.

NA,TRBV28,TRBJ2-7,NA,CASSPGAEQYF,TGTGCCAGCAGTCCAGGGGCCGAGCAGTACTTC
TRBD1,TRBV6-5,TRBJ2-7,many,CASSPRGSGYEQYF,TGTGCCAGCAGCCCCAGGGGGAGCGGCTACGAGCAGTACTTC
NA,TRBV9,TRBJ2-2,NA,CASSVAFPGTGELFF,TGTGCCAGCAGCGTAGCTTTCCCGGGCACCGGGGAGCTGTTTTTT
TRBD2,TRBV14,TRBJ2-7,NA,CASSQKREGNEQYF,TGTGCCAGCAGCCAAAAAAGGGAGGGAAACGAGCAGTACTTC
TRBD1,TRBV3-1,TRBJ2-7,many,CASTTGLSEQYF,TGTGCCAGCACGACAGGGTTGTCCGAGCAGTACTTC
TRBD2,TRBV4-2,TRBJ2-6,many,CASSQGAGRSGANVLTF,TGTGCCAGCAGCCAAGGAGCGGGGCGCTCTGGGGCCAACGTCCTGACTTTC
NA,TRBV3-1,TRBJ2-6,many,CASSLEISAGSGANVLTF,TGTGCCAGCAGCCTCGAAATTTCGGCGGGTTCCGGGGCCAACGTCCTGACTTTC
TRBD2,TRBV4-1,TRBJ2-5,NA,CASSQRGGLQETQYF,TGCGCCAGCAGCCAGCGGGGGGGCTTACAAGAGACCCAGTACTTC
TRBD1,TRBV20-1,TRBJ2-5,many,CSAQGEVQETQYF,TGCAGTGCTCAGGGGGAAGTCCAAGAGACCCAGTACTTC
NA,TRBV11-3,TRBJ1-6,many,CAGRNDGGDNSPLHF,TGTGCCGGGCGCAACGACGGGGGTGATAATTCACCCCTCCACTTT
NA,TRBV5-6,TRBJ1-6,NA,CASSLEGTGTPLHF,TGTGCCAGCAGCTTGGAAGGGACGGGGACACCCCTCCACTTT
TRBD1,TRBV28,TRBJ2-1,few,CASSLWTGGHNEQFF,TGTGCCAGCAGTTTATGGACAGGGGGACACAATGAGCAGTTCTTC
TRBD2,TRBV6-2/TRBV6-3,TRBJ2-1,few,CASSTLAGEQFF,TGTGCCAGCAGTACACTAGCGGGAGAGCAGTTCTTC
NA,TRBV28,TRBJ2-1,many,CASSPPHSYNEQFF,TGTGCCAGCAGTCCCCCCCACTCCTACAATGAGCAGTTCTTC
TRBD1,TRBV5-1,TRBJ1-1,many,CASSGGQVNTEAFF,TGCGCCAGCAGCGGGGGACAGGTGAACACTGAAGCTTTCTTT
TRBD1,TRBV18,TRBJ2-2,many,CASSPDRPANTGELFF,TGTGCCAGCTCACCGGACAGGCCTGCGAACACCGGGGAGCTGTTTTTT
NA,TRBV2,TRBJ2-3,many,CASSARDPTDTQYF,TGTGCCAGCAGTGCCCGGGACCCCACAGATACGCAGTATTTT
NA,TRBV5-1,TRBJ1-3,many,CASSPGTAGNTIYF,TGCGCCAGCAGCCCCGGGACGGCCGGAAACACCATATATTTT
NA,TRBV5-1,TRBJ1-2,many,CASSLEGDYGYTF,TGCGCCAGCAGCTTGGAGGGCGACTATGGCTACACCTTC
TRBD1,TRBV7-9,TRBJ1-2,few,CASSPRTGVGYTF,TGTGCCAGCAGCCCACGGACAGGGGTTGGCTACACCTTC
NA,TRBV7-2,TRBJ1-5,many,CASSLVGGLGQPQHF,TGTGCCAGCAGCTTAGTGGGGGGGCTGGGACAGCCCCAGCATTTT
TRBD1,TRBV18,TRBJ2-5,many,CASSPKTGGQETQYF,TGTGCCAGCTCGCCGAAGACAGGGGGCCAAGAGACCCAGTACTTC
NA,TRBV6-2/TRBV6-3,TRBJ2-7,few,CASSYPGTGTYEQYF,TGTGCCAGCAGTTACCCCGGGACGGGGACCTACGAGCAGTACTTC
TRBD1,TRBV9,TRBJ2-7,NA,CASSSGQGSSYEQYF,TGTGCCAGCAGCTCGGGACAGGGGAGCTCCTACGAGCAGTACTTC
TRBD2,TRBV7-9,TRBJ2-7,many,CASSSTGTGGEQYF,TGTGCCAGCAGTTCTACCGGGACGGGGGGCGAGCAGTACTTC
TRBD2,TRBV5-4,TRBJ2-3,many,CASSLPVTGGPTDTQYF,TGTGCCAGCAGCTTGCCGGTAACGGGGGGACCCACAGATACGCAGTATTTT
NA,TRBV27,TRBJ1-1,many,CASSLREANTEAFF,TGTGCCAGCAGTTTAAGGGAGGCGAACACTGAAGCTTTCTTT
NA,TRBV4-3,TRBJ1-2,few,CASSQDRALVHYGYTF,TGCGCCAGCAGCCAGGACCGGGCCCTGGTGCACTATGGCTACACCTTC
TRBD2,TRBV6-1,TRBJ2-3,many,CASRRAGGLADTQYF,TGTGCCAGCAGACGGGCGGGGGGGCTGGCAGATACGCAGTATTTT
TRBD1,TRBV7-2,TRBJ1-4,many,CASSRTGGLEKLFF,TGTGCCAGCAGCCGAACAGGGGGTTTAGAAAAACTGTTTTTT
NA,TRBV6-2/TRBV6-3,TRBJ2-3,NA,CASRSTGTDTQYF,TGTGCCAGCAGGTCGACGGGCACAGATACGCAGTATTTT
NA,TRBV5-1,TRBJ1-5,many,CASSFGGVNQPQHF,TGCGCCAGCAGCTTCGGCGGGGTCAATCAGCCCCAGCATTTT
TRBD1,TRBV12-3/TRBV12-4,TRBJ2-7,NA,CASTRGQGASYEQYF,TGTGCCAGCACCCGAGGGCAGGGGGCCTCCTACGAGCAGTACTTC
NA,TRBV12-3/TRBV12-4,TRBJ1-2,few,CASSLGHYGYTF,TGTGCCAGCAGTTTGGGTCACTATGGCTACACCTTC
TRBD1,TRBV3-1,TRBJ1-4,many,CASSPLGIRGQEKLFF,TGTGCCAGCAGCCCTCTTGGGATCAGGGGGCAGGAAAAACTGTTTTTT
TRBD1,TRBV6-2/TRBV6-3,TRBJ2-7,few,CASSSGTGGHEQYF,TGTGCCAGCAGCTCCGGGACAGGGGGCCACGAGCAGTACTTC
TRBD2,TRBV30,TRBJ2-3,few,CAWSGTSATDTQYF,TGTGCCTGGAGTGGAACTAGCGCGACAGATACGCAGTATTTT
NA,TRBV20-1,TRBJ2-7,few,CSAFPSANTYEQYF,TGCAGTGCCTTCCCTAGCGCGAATACCTACGAGCAGTACTTC
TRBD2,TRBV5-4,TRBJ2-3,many,CASQERGQGDTQYF,TGTGCCAGCCAAGAGCGGGGGCAGGGAGATACGCAGTATTTT
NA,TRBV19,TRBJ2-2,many,CASSHHTGSTGELFF,TGTGCCAGTAGTCACCATACAGGGAGCACCGGGGAGCTGTTTTTT
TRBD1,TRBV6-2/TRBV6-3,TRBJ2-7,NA,CASSSTQGAYEQYF,TGTGCCAGCAGTTCTACCCAGGGGGCCTACGAGCAGTACTTC
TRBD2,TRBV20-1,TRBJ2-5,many,CSARATFGLVGETQYF,TGCAGTGCTAGAGCTACTTTCGGACTAGTCGGAGAGACCCAGTACTTC
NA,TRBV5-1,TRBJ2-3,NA,CASSWGVTTDTQYF,TGCGCCAGCAGCTGGGGCGTTACCACAGATACGCAGTATTTT
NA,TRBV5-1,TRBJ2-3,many,CASSPGLSSTDTQYF,TGCGCCAGCAGCCCGGGACTGTCTAGCACAGATACGCAGTATTTT
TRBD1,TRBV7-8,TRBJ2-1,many,CASGLWRGGATRRKFF,TGTGCCAGCGGTTTATGGAGAGGGGGCGCAACGAGACGAAAGTTCTTC
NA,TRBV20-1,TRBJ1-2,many,CSATGTKANYGYTF,TGCAGTGCAACCGGGACAAAAGCTAACTATGGCTACACCTTC
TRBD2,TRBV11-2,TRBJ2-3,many,CASSSRLAISLDTQYF,TGTGCCAGCAGCTCGAGACTAGCCATCTCCTTAGATACGCAGTATTTT